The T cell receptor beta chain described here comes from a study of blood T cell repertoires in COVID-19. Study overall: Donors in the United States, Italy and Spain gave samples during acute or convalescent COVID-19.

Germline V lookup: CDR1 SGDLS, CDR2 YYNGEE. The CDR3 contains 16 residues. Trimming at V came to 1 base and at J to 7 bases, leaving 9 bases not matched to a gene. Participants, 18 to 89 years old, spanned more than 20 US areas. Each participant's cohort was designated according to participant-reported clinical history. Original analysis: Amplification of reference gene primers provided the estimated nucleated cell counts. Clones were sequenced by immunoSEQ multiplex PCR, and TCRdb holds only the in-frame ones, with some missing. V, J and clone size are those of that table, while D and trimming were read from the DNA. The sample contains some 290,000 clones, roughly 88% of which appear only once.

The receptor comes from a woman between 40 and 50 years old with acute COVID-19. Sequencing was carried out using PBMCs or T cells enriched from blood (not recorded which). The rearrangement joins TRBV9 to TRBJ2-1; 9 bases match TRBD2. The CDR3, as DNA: TGTGCCAGCAGCGTAAGAGGCGGGAGGGCCTCTAATGAGCAGTTCTTC. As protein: CASSVRGGRASNEQFF.